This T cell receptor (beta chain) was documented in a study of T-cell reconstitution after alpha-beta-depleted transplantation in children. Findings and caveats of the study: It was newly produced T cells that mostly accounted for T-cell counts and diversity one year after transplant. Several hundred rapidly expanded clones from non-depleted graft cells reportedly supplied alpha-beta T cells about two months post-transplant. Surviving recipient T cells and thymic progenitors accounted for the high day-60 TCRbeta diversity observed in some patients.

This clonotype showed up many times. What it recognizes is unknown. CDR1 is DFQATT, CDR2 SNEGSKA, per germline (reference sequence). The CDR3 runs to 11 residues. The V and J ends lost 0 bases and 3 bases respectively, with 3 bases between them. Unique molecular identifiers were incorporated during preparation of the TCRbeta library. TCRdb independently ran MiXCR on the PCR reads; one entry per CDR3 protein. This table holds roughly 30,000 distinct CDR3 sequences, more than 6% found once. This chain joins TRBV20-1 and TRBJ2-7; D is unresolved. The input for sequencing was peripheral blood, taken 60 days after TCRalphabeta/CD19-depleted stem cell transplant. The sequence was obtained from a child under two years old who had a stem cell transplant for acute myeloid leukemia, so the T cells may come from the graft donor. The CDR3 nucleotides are TGCAGTGCTAGAGAGGTCTACGAGCAGTACTTC. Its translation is CSAREVYEQYF.